Each of the 8 T cell receptor beta chains below was sequenced from the same sample in a study of blood T cell repertoires in COVID-19. The repertoire was sequenced with immunoSEQ multiplex PCR; TCRdb's copy has only in-frame clones and lacks some. The table has about 300,000 clones, approximately 89% seen once; the top ten hold under 2%. Sequences were obtained from peripheral blood. These receptors were obtained from a woman aged 30 to 39 with COVID-19, enrolled during active disease.

The chain couples TRBV7-9 to TRBJ1-2; a weak D match, TRBD1 (5 bases). The CDR3 length is 14 residues. V was clipped by 1 base and J by 6 bases, with 12 bases between them. Germline-derived CDR1 and CDR2 are SEHNR and FQNEAQ (reference sequence). CDR3: CASSLGGRLNGYTF. CDR3 coding DNA: TGTGCCAGCAGCTTAGGGGGCAGGCTTAATGGCTACACCTTC.

The genes are TRBV4-2 and TRBJ2-7; D unresolved. Trimming removed 2 bases from V and 7 bases from J, with 15 bases in between. The CDR3 runs to 14 residues. Germline V gives CDR1 LGHNA, CDR2 YNFKEQ. The CDR3 is CASSQPLEAREQYF. The CDR3 bases are TGTGCCAGCAGCCAACCTTTAGAAGCGAGGGAGCAGTACTTC.

The chain joins TRBV19 to TRBJ2-4; 9 positions agree with TRBD2. The CDR3 is made up of 12 amino acids. Germline assignment: CDR1 LNHDA and CDR2 SQIVND (reference sequence). V dropped 6 bases and J dropped 10; count of bases not matched to a gene: 4. The CDR3 here is CASRTSGGIQYF. CDR3 sequence (DNA): TGTGCCAGTAGGACTAGCGGTGGGATTCAGTACTTC.

Points on this clone: Distinct nucleotide sequences in the sample also encode this CDR3. This rearrangement joins TRBV18 to TRBJ2-5; TRBD1 agrees at 9 bases. Germline loops: CDR1 KGHSH, CDR2 LQKENI. With 3 bases clipped from V and 4 bases from J, the junction kept 0 bases outside the gene matches. The CDR3 is made up of 13 amino acids. The CDR3 spells CASSPGQGETQYF. As DNA, the CDR3 is TGTGCCAGCTCACCGGGACAGGGAGAGACCCAGTACTTC. Drawing the rest from reference TRBV18 and TRBJ2-5, the complete variable domain is NAGVMQNPRHLVRRRGQEARLRCSPMKGHSHVYWYRQLPEEGLKFMVYLQKENIIDESGMPKERFSAEFPKEGPSILRIQQVVRGDSAAYFCASSPGQGETQYFGPGTRLLVL.

The chain couples TRBV4-1 to TRBJ1-1, with D unresolved. The CDR3 is 16 amino acids. Trimming took off 4 bases at V and 0 bases at J, with 15 bases between the two ends. From germline, CDR1 is MGHRA and CDR2 YSYEKL. The CDR3 here is CASSPSLLGMNTEAFF. Here the CDR3 DNA reads TGCGCCAGCAGCCCCTCCTTGCTAGGCATGAACACTGAAGCTTTCTTT.

This chain uses TRBV19 with TRBJ1-1, with D uncertain. V was clipped by 6 bases and J by 4 bases, with 12 bases between them. The CDR3 is 13 residues long. Germline CDR1 is LNHDA and CDR2 is SQIVND (reference sequence). CDR3 nucleotide sequence: TGTGCCAGTAGCCTTACTGCTTCCACTGAAGCTTTCTTT. Encoded protein: CASSLTASTEAFF.

The chain links TRBV6-6 to TRBJ1-1; 9 bases align to TRBD1. The CDR3 has 15 residues. CDR1 is MNHNY and CDR2 is SVGAGI in the germline V gene (reference sequence). The V segment lost 4 bases and the J segment 4 bases; nucleotides outside the gene matches: 7. CDR3 DNA sequence: TGTGCCAGCAGTTCCGGGACAGGGCGGTCCACTGAAGCTTTCTTT. It encodes CASSSGTGRSTEAFF.

This chain links TRBV7-2 with TRBJ1-3; TRBD1 agrees at 11 bases. The CDR3 is made up of 17 amino acids. V gave up 5 bases and J gave up 1 base; unmatched junction bases: 7. Germline CDR1 and CDR2: SGHTA and FQGNSA. DNA for the CDR3: TGTGCCAGCAGCGGACAGGGGGCCCCTAGGTCTGGAAACACCATATATTTT. Amino acid sequence: CASSGQGAPRSGNTIYF.